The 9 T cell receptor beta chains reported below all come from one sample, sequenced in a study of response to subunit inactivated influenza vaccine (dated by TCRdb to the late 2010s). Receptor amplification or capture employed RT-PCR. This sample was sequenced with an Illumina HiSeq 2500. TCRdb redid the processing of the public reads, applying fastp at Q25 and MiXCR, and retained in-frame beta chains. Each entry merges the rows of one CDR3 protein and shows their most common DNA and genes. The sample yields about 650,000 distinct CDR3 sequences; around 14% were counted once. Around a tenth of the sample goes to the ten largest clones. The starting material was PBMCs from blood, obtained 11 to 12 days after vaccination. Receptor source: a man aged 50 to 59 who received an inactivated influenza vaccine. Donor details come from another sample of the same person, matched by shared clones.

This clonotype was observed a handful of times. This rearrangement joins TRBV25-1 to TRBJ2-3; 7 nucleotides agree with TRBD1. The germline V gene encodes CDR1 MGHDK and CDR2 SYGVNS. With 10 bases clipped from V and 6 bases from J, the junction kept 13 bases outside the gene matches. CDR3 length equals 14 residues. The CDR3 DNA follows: TGTGCCACCTCACAGGGGAGTACTGGGGATACGCAGTATTTT. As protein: CATSQGSTGDTQYF.

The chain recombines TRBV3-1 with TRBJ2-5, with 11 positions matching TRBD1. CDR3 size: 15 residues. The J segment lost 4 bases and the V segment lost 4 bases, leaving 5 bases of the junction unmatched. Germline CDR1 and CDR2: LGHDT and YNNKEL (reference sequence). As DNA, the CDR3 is TGTGCCAGCAGCCCCTTGGACAGGGGGCTAGAGACCCAGTACTTC. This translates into CASSPLDRGLETQYF.

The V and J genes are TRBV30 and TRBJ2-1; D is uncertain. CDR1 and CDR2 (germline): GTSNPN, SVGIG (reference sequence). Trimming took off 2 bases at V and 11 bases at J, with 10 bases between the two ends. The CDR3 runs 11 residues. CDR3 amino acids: CAWSLRQKQFF. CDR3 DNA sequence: TGTGCCTGGAGTCTGAGGCAGAAGCAGTTCTTC.

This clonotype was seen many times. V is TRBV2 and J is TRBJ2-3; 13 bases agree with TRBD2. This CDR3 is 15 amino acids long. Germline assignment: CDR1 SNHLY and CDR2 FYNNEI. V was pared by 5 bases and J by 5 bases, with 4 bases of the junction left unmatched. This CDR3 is CASSPRTSGRDTQYF. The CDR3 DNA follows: TGTGCCAGCAGTCCCCGGACTAGCGGGAGAGATACGCAGTATTTT. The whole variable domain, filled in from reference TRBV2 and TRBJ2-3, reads EPEVTQTPSHQVTQMGQEVILRCVPISNHLYFYWYRQILGQKVEFLVSFYNNEISEKSEIFDDQFSVERPDGSNFTLKIRSTKLEDSAMYFCASSPRTSGRDTQYFGPGTRLTVL.

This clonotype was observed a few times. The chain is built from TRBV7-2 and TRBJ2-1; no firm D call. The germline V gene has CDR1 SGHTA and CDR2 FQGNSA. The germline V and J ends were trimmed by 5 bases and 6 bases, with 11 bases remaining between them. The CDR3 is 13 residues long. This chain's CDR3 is CASSPRRGNEQFF. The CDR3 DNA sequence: TGTGCCAGCAGCCCCCGGCGAGGCAATGAGCAGTTCTTC.

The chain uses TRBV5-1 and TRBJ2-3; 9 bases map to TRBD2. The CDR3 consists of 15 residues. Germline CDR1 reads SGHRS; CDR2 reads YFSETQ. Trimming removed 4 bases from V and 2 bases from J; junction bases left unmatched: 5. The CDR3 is CASSRSGSYTDTQYF. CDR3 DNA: TGCGCCAGCAGCCGTAGCGGGAGCTACACAGATACGCAGTATTTT.

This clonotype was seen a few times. This chain's CDR3 is CASSQSPGVGELFF. CDR3 nucleotides: TGCGCCAGCAGCCAGTCACCCGGGGTCGGGGAGCTGTTTTTT. The chain is built from TRBV4-3 and TRBJ2-2, with TRBD2 as a possible D gene (5 bases). Trimming pared 3 bases from V and 7 bases from J, leaving 12 bases between. The CDR3 loop spans 14 amino acids. The germline CDR1 and CDR2 sequences are LGHNA and YSLEER.

In DNA, the CDR3 is TGTGCCAGCAGACCCGGGACTAGCTGGAGGGCGGAGTTCTTC. Residues: CASRPGTSWRAEFF. V gene TRBV11-2 combines with J gene TRBJ2-1; 9 bases fit TRBD2. After removal of 6 bases from V and 14 bases from J, the junction contained 14 bases not matched to a gene. The CDR3 is made up of 14 amino acids. Germline V gene sequence: CDR1 SGHAT, CDR2 FQNNGV.

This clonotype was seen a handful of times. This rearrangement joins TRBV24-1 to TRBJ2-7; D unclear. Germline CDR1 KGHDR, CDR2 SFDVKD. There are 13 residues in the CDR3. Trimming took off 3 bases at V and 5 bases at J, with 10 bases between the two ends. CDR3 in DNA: TGTGCCACCAGTGATGGGATGGGCCACGAGCAGTACTTC. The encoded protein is CATSDGMGHEQYF.